These 13 T cell receptor beta chains originate from one sample sequenced in a study of memory B cells and T cells in multiple sclerosis. For these receptors, no antigen is known. CFSE-dim autoproliferating and CFSE-high non-proliferating T cells from unstimulated culture were sequenced separately. Pooled replicate wells came from approximately 5x10^7 CFSE-labeled PBMCs cultured less than nine days without stimulus. Profiled with immunoSEQ multiplex PCR; TCRdb holds only in-frame clones, not every one. This table has 9,000 to 15,000 clones, around four fifths appearing once. Sequencing was done on a sample of PBMCs from blood kept in culture. The source is a human donor with multiple sclerosis.

The J gene is TRBJ2-7, the V gene TRBV4-2, with 9 positions matching TRBD2. The germline V gene has CDR1 LGHNA and CDR2 YNFKEQ. The CDR3 contains 16 residues. With 0 bases clipped from V and 0 bases from J, the junction kept 3 bases outside the gene matches. This chain's CDR3 is CASSQDPSGASYEQYF. The CDR3 DNA follows: TGTGCCAGCAGCCAAGACCCTAGCGGGGCCTCCTACGAGCAGTACTTC.

The J gene is TRBJ2-7, the V gene TRBV4-2, with 7 bases fitting TRBD2. The CDR3 has 16 amino acids. With 1 base clipped from V and 3 bases from J, the junction kept 9 bases outside the gene matches. Germline-derived CDR1 and CDR2 are LGHNA and YNFKEQ. The CDR3 region is CASSQAHHGTNYEQYF. In DNA form, the CDR3 reads TGTGCCAGCAGCCAAGCCCACCACGGGACTAACTACGAGCAGTACTTC.

The V gene is TRBV5-1, the J gene TRBJ2-1; 10 nucleotides agree with TRBD2. CDR3 length: 16 residues. The germline V gene has CDR1 SGHRS and CDR2 YFSETQ. V trimming: 4 bases; J trimming: 2 bases; junction bases outside the gene matches: 6. This CDR3 is CASSRPLAGPYNEQFF. CDR3 DNA sequence: TGCGCCAGCAGCCGCCCACTAGCGGGACCCTACAATGAGCAGTTCTTC.

This chain connects TRBV15 to TRBJ2-3; weak D call: TRBD2 (6 bases). The CDR3 covers 14 residues. The V end lost 3 bases, the J end lost 0 bases, and 7 bases lay between the germline ends. The V gene's germline CDR1 is LNHNV and CDR2 YYDKDF (reference sequence). CDR3 in amino acids: CATSRDYSTDTQYF. CDR3 nucleotides: TGTGCCACCAGCAGGGACTACAGCACAGATACGCAGTATTTT. The whole variable domain, remainder taken from reference TRBV15 and TRBJ2-3, is DAMVIQNPRYQVTQFGKPVTLSCSQTLNHNVMYWYQQKSSQAPKLLFHYYDKDFNNEADTPDNFQSRRPNTSFCFLDIRSPGLGDTAMYLCATSRDYSTDTQYFGPGTRLTVL.

This clone was observed a few times. The chain links TRBV19 to TRBJ1-4; tentative D call: TRBD1 (5 bases). Trimming took 2 bases from V and 0 from J, leaving 7 bases between them. CDR3 size: 15 residues. CDR1 is LNHDA, CDR2 SQIVND, per germline (reference sequence). The CDR3 coding sequence is TGTGCCAGTAGTATAAGGGGCCCAACTAATGAAAAACTGTTTTTT. This gives the protein CASSIRGPTNEKLFF.

This chain connects TRBV6-4 to TRBJ2-1, with D uncertain. The germline CDR1 and CDR2 sequences are MRHNA and SNTAGT. Trimming shortened V by 6 bases and J by 10 bases, and 16 bases separated the two germline ends. The CDR3 has 13 residues. CDR3 DNA sequence: TGTGCCAGCAGCGCCGAAGTCGCGGTAGAGCAGTTCTTC. This codes for CASSAEVAVEQFF.

V and J are TRBV5-6 and TRBJ2-3, with a possible D match to TRBD1 (5 bases). The V end was cut by 4 bases, the J end by 0 bases, with 15 bases between. The CDR3 is 16 amino acids. Germline V lookup: CDR1 SGHDT, CDR2 YYEEEE. The DNA for the CDR3 is TGTGCCAGCAGCGGAACAGGAGAGCCTAGCACAGATACGCAGTATTTT. Translation: CASSGTGEPSTDTQYF.

V gene TRBV27 combines with J gene TRBJ2-7; D is undetermined. Germline CDR1 is MNHEY and CDR2 is SMNVEV (reference sequence). Between the trimmed V and J ends, which lost 1 base and 4 bases, there was a span of 8 bases. This CDR3 has 13 amino acids. In nucleotides, the CDR3 is TGTGCCAGCAGTTTATTGGTCGATTACGAGCAGTACTTC. Translation: CASSLLVDYEQYF.

The rearrangement joins TRBV5-1 to TRBJ2-7, with D tentatively TRBD2 (5 bases). Trimming removed 4 bases from V and 1 base from J, with 18 bases in between. The CDR3 extends over 16 amino acids. Germline CDR1 SGHRS, CDR2 YFSETQ. In nucleotides, the CDR3 is TGCGCCAGCAGCCTGTTCGGGGAGAGGAGGTCCTACGAGCAGTACTTC. Translated, it gives CASSLFGERRSYEQYF.

The rearrangement joins TRBV18 to TRBJ1-1, with D unclear. CDR3 size: 15 residues. Deletions cut 0 bases from V and 3 bases from J, with 11 bases between. Germline CDR1 is KGHSH and CDR2 is LQKENI. CDR3 in amino acids: CASSPPSARYTEAFF. Written as DNA, the CDR3 is TGTGCCAGCTCACCACCGTCGGCAAGATACACTGAAGCTTTCTTT.

This rearrangement joins TRBV6-5 to TRBJ1-2; possible D gene TRBD1, 5 bases. Germline values: CDR1 MNHEY, CDR2 SVGAGI. Trimming took off 4 bases at V and 5 bases at J, with 8 bases between the two ends. The CDR3 has 12 residues. The CDR3, as DNA: TGTGCCAGCAGTTTAAGGGGTTATGGCTACACCTTC. It codes for CASSLRGYGYTF.

The chain combines TRBV7-6 with TRBJ2-5; 8 nucleotides line up with TRBD1. The CDR3 is made up of 15 amino acids. The germline V gene encodes CDR1 SGHVS and CDR2 FNYEAQ. The junction had 10 bases not matched to a gene; V was cut back by 8 bases and J by 2 bases. CDR3 residues: CASAPGGSWQETQYF. The CDR3 nucleotides are TGTGCCAGCGCCCCAGGGGGCAGCTGGCAAGAGACCCAGTACTTC.

In its sample, this clone was seen a few times. The CDR3 region has the DNA TGTGCCAGCAGTGAATCGGGCAGGGACGAGCAGTACTTC. Its protein is CASSESGRDEQYF. The gene calls are TRBV25-1 and TRBJ2-7; D may be TRBD1 (5 bases). Trimming took off 1 base at V and 5 bases at J, with 9 bases between the two ends. Germline CDR1 MGHDK, CDR2 SYGVNS. CDR3 size: 13 residues.